This note documents a single T cell receptor (beta chain) sequence. What it recognizes is unknown. It was with 60 Vbeta and 13 Jbeta primers that the PCR ran. Repertoires were generated with immunoSEQ multiplex PCR, while TCRdb's copy carries only in-frame clones and drops some. This sample has 150,000 to 200,000 clones, with 75% to 90% found just once. J gave up 4 bases and V 0 bases, and 3 bases lay outside the gene matches. CDR1 is GTSNPN, CDR2 SVGIG, per germline (reference sequence). The CDR3 consists of 15 residues. These data originate in a study of cytomegalovirus exposure and HLA in healthy donors. Healthy bone marrow donors made up the cohort. Points from the study as a whole: Cytomegalovirus status was reportedly diagnosed by the classifier with high specificity and sensitivity. Presence/absence analyses treated sequencing depth as roughly uniform across donors.

Specimen: PBMCs. This sequence joins TRBV30 and TRBJ2-1, with 10 nucleotides matching TRBD2. The TCR originated in a boy aged 5-17 years in good health and CMV-seronegative. This CDR3 reads CAWSVGTSEYNEQFF. Written as DNA, the CDR3 is TGTGCCTGGAGTGTAGGGACTAGCGAGTACAATGAGCAGTTCTTC. The full variable domain, with the rest looked up from reference TRBV30 and TRBJ2-1, is SQTIHQWPATLVQPVGSPLSLECTVEGTSNPNLYWYRQAAGRGLQLLFYSVGIGQISSEVPQNLSASRPQDRQFILSSKKLLLSDSGFYLCAWSVGTSEYNEQFFGPGTRLTVL.